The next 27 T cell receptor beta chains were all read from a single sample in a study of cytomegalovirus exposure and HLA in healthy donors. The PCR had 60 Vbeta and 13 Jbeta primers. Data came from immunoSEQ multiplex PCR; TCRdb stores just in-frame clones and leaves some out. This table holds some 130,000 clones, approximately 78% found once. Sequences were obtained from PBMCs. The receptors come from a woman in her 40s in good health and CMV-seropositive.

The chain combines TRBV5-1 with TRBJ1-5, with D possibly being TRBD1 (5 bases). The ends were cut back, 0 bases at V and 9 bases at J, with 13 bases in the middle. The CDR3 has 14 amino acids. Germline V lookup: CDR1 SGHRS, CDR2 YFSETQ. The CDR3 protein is CASSLESGRGPQHF. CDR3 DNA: TGCGCCAGCAGCTTGGAATCGGGGAGGGGGCCCCAGCATTTT.

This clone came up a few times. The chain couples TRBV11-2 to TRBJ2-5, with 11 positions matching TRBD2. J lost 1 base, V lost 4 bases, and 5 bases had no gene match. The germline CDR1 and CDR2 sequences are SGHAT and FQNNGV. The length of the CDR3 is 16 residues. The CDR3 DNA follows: TGTGCCAGCAGCTCAGGGACTAGCGGAGCCCAAGAGACCCAGTACTTC. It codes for CASSSGTSGAQETQYF.

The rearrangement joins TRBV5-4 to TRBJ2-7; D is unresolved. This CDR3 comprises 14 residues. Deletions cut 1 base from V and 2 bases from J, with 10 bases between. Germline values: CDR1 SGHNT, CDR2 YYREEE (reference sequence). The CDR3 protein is CASSLKGGTYEQYF. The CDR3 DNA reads TGTGCCAGCAGCTTGAAAGGCGGTACCTACGAGCAGTACTTC.

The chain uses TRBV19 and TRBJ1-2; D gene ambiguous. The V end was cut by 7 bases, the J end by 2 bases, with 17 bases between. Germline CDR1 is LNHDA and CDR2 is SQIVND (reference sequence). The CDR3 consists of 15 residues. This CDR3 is CASNPGSGLNYGYTF. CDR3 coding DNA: TGTGCCAGTAACCCCGGCAGCGGGTTGAACTATGGCTACACCTTC.

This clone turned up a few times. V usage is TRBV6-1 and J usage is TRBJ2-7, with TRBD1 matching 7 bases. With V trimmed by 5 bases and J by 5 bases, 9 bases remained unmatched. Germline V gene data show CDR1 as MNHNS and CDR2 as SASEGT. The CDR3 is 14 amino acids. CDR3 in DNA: TGTGCCAGCAGTCTCCGGACAGGTTATCACGAGCAGTACTTC. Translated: CASSLRTGYHEQYF.

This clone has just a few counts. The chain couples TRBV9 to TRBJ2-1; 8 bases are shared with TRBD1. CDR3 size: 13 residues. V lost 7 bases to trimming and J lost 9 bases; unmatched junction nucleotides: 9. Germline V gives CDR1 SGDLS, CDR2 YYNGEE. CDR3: CASDGQGAVEQFF. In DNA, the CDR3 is TGTGCCAGCGACGGACAGGGTGCCGTTGAGCAGTTCTTC.

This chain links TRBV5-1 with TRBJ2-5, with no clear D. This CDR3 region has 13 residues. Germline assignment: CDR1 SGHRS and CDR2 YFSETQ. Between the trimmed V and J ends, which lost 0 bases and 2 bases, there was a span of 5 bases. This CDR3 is CASSLGSQETQYF. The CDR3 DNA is TGCGCCAGCAGCTTGGGTAGTCAAGAGACCCAGTACTTC.

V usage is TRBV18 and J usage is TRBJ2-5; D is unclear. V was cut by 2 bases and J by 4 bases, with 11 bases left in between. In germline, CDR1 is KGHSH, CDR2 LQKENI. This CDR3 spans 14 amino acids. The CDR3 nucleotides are TGTGCCAGCTCACCAAAAAGCGTCTCAGAGACCCAGTACTTC. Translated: CASSPKSVSETQYF.

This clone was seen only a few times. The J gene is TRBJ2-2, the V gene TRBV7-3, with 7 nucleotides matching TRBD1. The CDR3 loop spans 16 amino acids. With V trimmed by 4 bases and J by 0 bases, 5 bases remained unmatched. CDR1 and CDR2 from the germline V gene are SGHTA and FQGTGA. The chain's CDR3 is CASSSRQGPNTGELFF. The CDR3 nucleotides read TGTGCCAGCAGCTCACGACAGGGCCCGAACACCGGGGAGCTGTTTTTT.

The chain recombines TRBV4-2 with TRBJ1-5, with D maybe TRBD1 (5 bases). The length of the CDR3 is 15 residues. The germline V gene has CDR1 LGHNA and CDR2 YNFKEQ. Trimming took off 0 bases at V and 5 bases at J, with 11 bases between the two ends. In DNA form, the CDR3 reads TGTGCCAGCAGCCAAGAACCAGGGTTGGATCAGCCCCAGCATTTT. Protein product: CASSQEPGLDQPQHF.

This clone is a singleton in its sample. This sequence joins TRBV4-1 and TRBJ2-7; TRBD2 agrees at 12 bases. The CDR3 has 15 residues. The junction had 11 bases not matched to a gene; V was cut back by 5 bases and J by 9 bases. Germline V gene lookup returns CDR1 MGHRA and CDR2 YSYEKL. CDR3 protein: CASSSVTSGGRAQYF. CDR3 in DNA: TGCGCCAGCAGCTCCGTGACTAGCGGGGGTCGGGCGCAGTACTTC.

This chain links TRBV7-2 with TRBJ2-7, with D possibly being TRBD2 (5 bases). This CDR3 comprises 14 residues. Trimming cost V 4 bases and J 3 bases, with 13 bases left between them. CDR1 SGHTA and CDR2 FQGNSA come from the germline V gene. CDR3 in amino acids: CASSSPVAGYEQYF. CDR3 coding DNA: TGTGCCAGCAGCTCACCGGTGGCGGGCTACGAGCAGTACTTC.

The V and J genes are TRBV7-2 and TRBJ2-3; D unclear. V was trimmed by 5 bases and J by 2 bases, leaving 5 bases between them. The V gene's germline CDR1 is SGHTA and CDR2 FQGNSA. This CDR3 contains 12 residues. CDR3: CASSLPTDTQYF. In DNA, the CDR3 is TGTGCCAGCAGCCTCCCCACAGATACGCAGTATTTT.

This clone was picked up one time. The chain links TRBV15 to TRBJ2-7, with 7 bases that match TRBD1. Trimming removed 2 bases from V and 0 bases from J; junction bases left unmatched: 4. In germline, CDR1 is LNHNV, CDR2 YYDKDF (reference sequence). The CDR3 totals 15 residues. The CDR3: CATSRIGGPSYEQYF. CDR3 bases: TGTGCCACCAGCAGAATAGGGGGCCCCTCCTACGAGCAGTACTTC.

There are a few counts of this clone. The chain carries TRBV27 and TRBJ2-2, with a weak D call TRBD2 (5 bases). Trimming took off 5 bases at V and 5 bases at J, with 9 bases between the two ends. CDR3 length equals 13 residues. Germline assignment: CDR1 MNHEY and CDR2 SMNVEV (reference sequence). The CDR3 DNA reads TGTGCCAGCAGTCCCCGGGGTACCGGGGAGCTGTTTTTT. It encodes CASSPRGTGELFF.

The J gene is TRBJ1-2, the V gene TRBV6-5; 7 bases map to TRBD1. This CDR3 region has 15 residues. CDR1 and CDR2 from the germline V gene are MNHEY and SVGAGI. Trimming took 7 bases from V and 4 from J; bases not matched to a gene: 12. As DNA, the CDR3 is TGTGCCAGCACCCCCCTTGGGGACAGCCTCTATGGCTACACCTTC. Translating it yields CASTPLGDSLYGYTF.

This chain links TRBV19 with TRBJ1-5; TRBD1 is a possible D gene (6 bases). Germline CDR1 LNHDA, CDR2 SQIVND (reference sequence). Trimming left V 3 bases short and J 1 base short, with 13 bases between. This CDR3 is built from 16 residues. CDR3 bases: TGTGCCAGTAGTATGAGCTCGGGACACAGCAATCAGCCCCAGCATTTT. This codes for CASSMSSGHSNQPQHF.

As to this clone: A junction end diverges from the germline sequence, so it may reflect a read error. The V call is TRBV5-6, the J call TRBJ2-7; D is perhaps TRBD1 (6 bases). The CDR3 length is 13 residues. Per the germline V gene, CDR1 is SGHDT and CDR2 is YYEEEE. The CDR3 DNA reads TGTGCCAGCAGCTTGGGAGGTAAGAGGACAGAGATTTTC. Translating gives CASSLGGKRTEIF.

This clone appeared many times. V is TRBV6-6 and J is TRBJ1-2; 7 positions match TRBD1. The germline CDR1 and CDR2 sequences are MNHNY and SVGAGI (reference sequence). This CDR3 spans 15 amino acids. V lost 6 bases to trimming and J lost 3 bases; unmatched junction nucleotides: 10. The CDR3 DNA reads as TGTGCCAGCAGGGACAGACAGGGCCCCGACTATGGCTACACCTTC. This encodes CASRDRQGPDYGYTF.

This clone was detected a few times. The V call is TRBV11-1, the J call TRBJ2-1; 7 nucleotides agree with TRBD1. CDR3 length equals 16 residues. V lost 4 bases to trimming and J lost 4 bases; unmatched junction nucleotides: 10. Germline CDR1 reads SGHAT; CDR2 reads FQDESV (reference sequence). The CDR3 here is CASSSYRDRAYNEQFF. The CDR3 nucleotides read TGTGCCAGCAGCTCTTACCGGGACAGAGCATACAATGAGCAGTTCTTC.

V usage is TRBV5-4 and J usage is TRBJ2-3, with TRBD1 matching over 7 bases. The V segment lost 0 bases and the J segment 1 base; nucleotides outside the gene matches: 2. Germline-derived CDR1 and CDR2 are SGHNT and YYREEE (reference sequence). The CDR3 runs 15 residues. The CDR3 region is CASSLGGTGTDTQYF. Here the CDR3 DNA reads TGTGCCAGCAGCTTGGGGGGGACAGGCACAGATACGCAGTATTTT.

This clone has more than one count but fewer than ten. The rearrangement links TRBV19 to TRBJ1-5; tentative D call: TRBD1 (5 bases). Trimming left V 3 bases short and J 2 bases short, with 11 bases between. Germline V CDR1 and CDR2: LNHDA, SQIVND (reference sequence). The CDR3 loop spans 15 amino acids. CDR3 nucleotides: TGTGCCAGTAGTATGGGAGGGGTGGGCAATCAGCCCCAGCATTTT. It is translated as CASSMGGVGNQPQHF.

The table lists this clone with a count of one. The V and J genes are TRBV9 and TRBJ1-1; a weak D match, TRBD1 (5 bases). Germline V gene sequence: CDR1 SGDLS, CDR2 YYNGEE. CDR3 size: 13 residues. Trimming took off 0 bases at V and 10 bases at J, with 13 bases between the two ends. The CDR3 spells CASSVEGEVAAFF. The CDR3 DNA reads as TGTGCCAGCAGCGTAGAAGGGGAGGTTGCAGCTTTCTTT.

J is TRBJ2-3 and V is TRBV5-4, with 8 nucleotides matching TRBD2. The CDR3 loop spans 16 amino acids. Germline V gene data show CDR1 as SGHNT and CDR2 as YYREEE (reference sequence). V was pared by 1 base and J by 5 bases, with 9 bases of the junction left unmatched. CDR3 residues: CASSLPSGGGGDTQYF. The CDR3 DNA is TGTGCCAGCAGCTTGCCGAGCGGGGGAGGGGGAGATACGCAGTATTTT.

The CDR3 here is CASSQEGTGIGETQYF. In DNA, the CDR3 is TGTGCCAGCAGCCAAGAGGGGACAGGGATTGGAGAGACCCAGTACTTC. V is TRBV4-2 and J is TRBJ2-5; 9 positions agree with TRBD1. Trimming took 0 bases from V and 4 from J; bases not matched to a gene: 6. The CDR3 runs to 16 residues. Germline lookup yields CDR1 LGHNA and CDR2 YNFKEQ.

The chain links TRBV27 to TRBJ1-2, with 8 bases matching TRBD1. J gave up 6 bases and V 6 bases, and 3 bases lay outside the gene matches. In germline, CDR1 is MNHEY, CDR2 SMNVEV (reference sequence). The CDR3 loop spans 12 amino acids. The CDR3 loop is CASRRTGNGYTF. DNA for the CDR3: TGTGCCAGCAGAAGGACAGGGAATGGCTACACCTTC.

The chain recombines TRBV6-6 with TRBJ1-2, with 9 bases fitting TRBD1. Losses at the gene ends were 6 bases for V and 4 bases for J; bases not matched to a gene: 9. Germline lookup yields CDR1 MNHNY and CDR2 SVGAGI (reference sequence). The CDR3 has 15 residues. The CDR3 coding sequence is TGTGCCAGCAGGAACGAACAGGGGGCGGTCTATGGCTACACCTTC. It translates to CASRNEQGAVYGYTF.